One and the same sample provided the 16 T cell receptor beta chains below, sequenced in a study of a mutant IDH1 vaccine in newly diagnosed glioma. The antigens of these receptors remain unknown. This sample's time point: week 23, last vaccination. Every vaccine dose comprised 300 ug of mutant IDH1 20-mer peptide plus topical imiquimod. Sequencing used immunoSEQ multiplex PCR; TCRdb keeps in-frame clones, though not all of them. The sample has tens of thousands of clones, roughly 80% seen once. Sequenced here: PBMCs, sampled from a glioma patient whose treatment included an IDH1 peptide vaccine. The receptor set was obtained from a man in his forties or fifties with glioma.

This clone was counted once. V gene TRBV15 combines with J gene TRBJ2-7; 9 bases match TRBD2. CDR1 is LNHNV and CDR2 is YYDKDF in the germline V gene (reference sequence). The CDR3 is made up of 16 amino acids. Trimming removed 5 bases from V and 2 bases from J; junction bases left unmatched: 10. The CDR3, as DNA: TGTGCCACCAGCCAGGGTGAGCGGGGGGAACCCTACGAGCAGTACTTC. Protein sequence: CATSQGERGEPYEQYF.

This clone was seen a handful of times. The chain joins TRBV7-3 to TRBJ2-1; 7 nucleotides line up with TRBD2. V shed 0 bases and J 5 bases; nucleotides not matched to a gene: 7. This CDR3 is built from 16 residues. From germline, CDR1 is SGHTA and CDR2 FQGTGA. CDR3 in DNA: TGTGCCAGCAGCTTAACGGGCGGGGGACTCAACAATGAGCAGTTCTTC. Its translation: CASSLTGGGLNNEQFF.

The rearrangement uses TRBV6-6 and TRBJ1-4; 9 bases align to TRBD1. CDR3 size: 13 residues. After removal of 11 bases from V and 5 bases from J, the junction contained 6 bases not matched to a gene. In germline, CDR1 is MNHNY, CDR2 SVGAGI (reference sequence). This CDR3 reads CAGTGGRNEKLFF. DNA for the CDR3: TGTGCCGGTACAGGGGGCCGAAATGAAAAACTGTTTTTT.

The chain recombines TRBV7-9 with TRBJ1-1; perhaps TRBD1 as D (6 bases). The germline gives CDR1 SEHNR, CDR2 FQNEAQ (reference sequence). Between the trimmed V and J ends, which lost 5 bases and 1 base, there was a span of 8 bases. The CDR3 covers 13 residues. The CDR3 DNA is TGTGCCAGCAGCCGGGGACAGAACACTGAAGCTTTCTTT. Residues: CASSRGQNTEAFF.

The rearrangement uses TRBV2 and TRBJ2-7; 7 bases are shared with TRBD1. The length of the CDR3 is 13 residues. CDR1 is SNHLY, CDR2 FYNNEI, per germline. J lost 2 bases, V lost 6 bases, and 4 bases had no gene match. CDR3 bases: TGTGCCAGCAGCGGGACAGATCCCTACGAGCAGTACTTC. Amino acids: CASSGTDPYEQYF.

The chain links TRBV19 to TRBJ1-4, with D maybe TRBD1 (6 bases). The CDR3 sequence is 12 residues long. Trimming pared 5 bases from V and 11 bases from J, leaving 12 bases between. Germline V gene data show CDR1 as LNHDA and CDR2 as SQIVND (reference sequence). The chain's CDR3 is CASSGTGRKLFF. The DNA of the CDR3 is TGTGCCAGTAGTGGTACAGGGAGGAAACTGTTTTTT.

The chain couples TRBV2 to TRBJ1-6; D gene ambiguous. CDR3 size: 14 residues. The germline V gene has CDR1 SNHLY and CDR2 FYNNEI. V lost 4 bases to trimming and J lost 6 bases, with 10 bases between them. This CDR3 reads CASSAPELNSPLHF. The DNA for the CDR3 is TGTGCCAGCAGTGCCCCGGAGCTTAATTCACCCCTCCACTTT. The full variable domain, its missing parts supplied by reference TRBV2 and TRBJ1-6, is EPEVTQTPSHQVTQMGQEVILRCVPISNHLYFYWYRQILGQKVEFLVSFYNNEISEKSEIFDDQFSVERPDGSNFTLKIRSTKLEDSAMYFCASSAPELNSPLHFGNGTRLTVT.

The chain carries TRBV4-1 and TRBJ1-4; D uncertain. The CDR3 totals 13 residues. Germline V lookup: CDR1 MGHRA, CDR2 YSYEKL. With 2 bases removed from V and 12 bases from J, the gap between germline ends came to 13 bases. This CDR3 is CASSQQQGRELFF. CDR3 bases: TGCGCCAGCAGCCAACAACAAGGGAGGGAACTGTTTTTT.

The chain joins TRBV30 to TRBJ2-7; 10 bases agree with TRBD1. The CDR3 totals 16 residues. The germline CDR1 and CDR2 sequences are GTSNPN and SVGIG (reference sequence). The junction had 19 bases not matched to a gene; V was cut back by 7 bases and J by 7 bases. This CDR3 is CAFDRGQGKVIWEQYF. In nucleotides, the CDR3 is TGTGCCTTTGACAGGGGGCAGGGTAAGGTAATTTGGGAGCAGTACTTC.

The V and J genes are TRBV4-1 and TRBJ2-3; D tentatively reads TRBD1 or TRBD2 (6 bases each). There are 17 residues in the CDR3. The V gene's germline CDR1 is MGHRA and CDR2 YSYEKL. Deletions cut 2 bases from V and 5 bases from J, with 20 bases between. The CDR3 bases are TGCGCCAGCAGCCAACCACCCGGTGGGGGGCCGGGAGATACGCAGTATTTT. Translation: CASSQPPGGGPGDTQYF.

The chain carries TRBV7-9 and TRBJ2-3, with a possible D match to TRBD2 (6 bases). The CDR3 is 14 residues long. CDR1 and CDR2 (germline): SEHNR, FQNEAQ (reference sequence). V lost 4 bases to trimming and J lost 5 bases, with 13 bases between them. CDR3 region: CASSWGVSGDTQYF. The CDR3 coding sequence is TGTGCCAGCAGCTGGGGGGTTAGTGGAGATACGCAGTATTTT.

V and J are TRBV19 and TRBJ1-5; TRBD1 agrees at 7 bases. This CDR3 has 15 amino acids. V lost 6 bases, J lost 2 bases, and 7 bases stayed unmatched. The germline gives CDR1 LNHDA, CDR2 SQIVND (reference sequence). The CDR3 here is CASSSLGTGNQPQHF. The DNA of the CDR3 is TGTGCCAGTAGCTCGCTGGGGACAGGCAATCAGCCCCAGCATTTT.

The count of this clone is one. CDR3 loop: CASSYSGGNTEAFF. The CDR3, as DNA: TGTGCCAGCAGTTACTCGGGGGGGAACACTGAAGCTTTCTTT. The rearrangement links TRBV6-5 to TRBJ1-1; weak D call: TRBD1 (5 bases). The CDR3 extends over 14 amino acids. Germline V CDR1 and CDR2: MNHEY, SVGAGI. With 0 bases removed from V and 1 base from J, the gap between germline ends came to 6 bases.

This chain uses TRBV6-1 with TRBJ1-2, with a possible D match to TRBD1 (6 bases). The CDR3 spans 15 residues. Germline loops: CDR1 MNHNS, CDR2 SASEGT. Trimming took off 6 bases at V and 1 base at J, with 15 bases between the two ends. The CDR3 DNA sequence: TGTGCCAGCAGCCTCGAACAGGGTTATAACTATGGCTACACCTTC. This translates into CASSLEQGYNYGYTF.

The rearrangement links TRBV7-9 to TRBJ1-1; no reliable D call. Germline values: CDR1 SEHNR, CDR2 FQNEAQ (reference sequence). The CDR3 consists of 15 residues. V was pared by 3 bases and J by 1 base, with 12 bases between. DNA of the CDR3: TGTGCCAGCAGCTTTAGCACAAACCCGAACACTGAAGCTTTCTTT. This encodes CASSFSTNPNTEAFF.

The rearrangement joins TRBV11-1 to TRBJ1-2, with a tentative D call TRBD1 (6 bases). This CDR3 is 15 amino acids long. V shed 2 bases and J shed 5 bases, with 15 bases lying between them. Germline V CDR1 and CDR2: SGHAT, FQDESV (reference sequence). CDR3 amino acids: CASSLSRTAPYGYTF. The CDR3 coding sequence is TGTGCCAGCAGCTTAAGCCGGACAGCGCCATATGGCTACACCTTC. Full variable domain (remainder filled in from reference TRBV11-1 and TRBJ1-2): EAEVAQSPRYKITEKSQAVAFWCDPISGHATLYWYRQILGQGPELLVQFQDESVVDDSQLPKDRFSAERLKGVDSTLKIQPAELGDSAMYLCASSLSRTAPYGYTFGSGTRLTVV.